This TCR beta chain was retrieved from a study of read filtering for tumor transcriptome and immune sequencing. Study overall: Revised staging placed eight or nine patients in R-ISS I, about 17 in II, six or seven in III.

Molecular barcoded adaptors covering alpha/delta and beta/gamma chains were used on roughly 400 ng RNA. TCRdb independently ran MiXCR on the reads; one entry per CDR3 protein. The table has 20,000 to 30,000 distinct CDR3 sequences, approximately 22% seen once. This clonotype was seen repeatedly, ten times or more. Its cognate antigen is unknown. Bone marrow was sampled from every patient at the time of active disease. This CDR3 spans 19 amino acids. V shed 0 bases, J shed 8 bases, and the junction held 16 bases outside the gene matches. Germline assignment: CDR1 MNHEY and CDR2 SVGAGI. Study-level points and caveats: In IR-seq, single-read clonotypes were roughly 82% of clonotypes but approximately 3.5% of reads. The CD138-negative fraction was mixed bone marrow immune cells, not pure T cells.

The chain combines TRBV6-5 with TRBJ2-1; 10 nucleotides line up with TRBD2. The specimen sequenced was a population of CD138-negative cells sorted from bone marrow. The source is a donor at least 40 years old with multiple myeloma. In DNA form, the CDR3 reads TGTGCCAGCAGTTACTCGATAGGTCGAGCGGGAGGGCCTAGGTATGAGCAGTTCTTC. Translation: CASSYSIGRAGGPRYEQFF.